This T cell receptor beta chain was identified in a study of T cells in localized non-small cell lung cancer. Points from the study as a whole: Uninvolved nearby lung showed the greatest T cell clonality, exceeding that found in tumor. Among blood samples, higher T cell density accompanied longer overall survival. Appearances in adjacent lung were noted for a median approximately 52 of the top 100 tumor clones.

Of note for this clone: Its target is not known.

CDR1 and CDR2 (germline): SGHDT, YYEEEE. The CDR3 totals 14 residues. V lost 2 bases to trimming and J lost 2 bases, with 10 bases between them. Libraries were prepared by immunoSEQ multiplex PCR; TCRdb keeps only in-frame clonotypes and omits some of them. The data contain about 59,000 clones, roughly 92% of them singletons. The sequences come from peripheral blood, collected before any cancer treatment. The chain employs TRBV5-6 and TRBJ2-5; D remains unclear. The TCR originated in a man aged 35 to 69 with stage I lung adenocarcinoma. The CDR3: CASSFEVTQETQYF. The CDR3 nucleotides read TGTGCCAGCAGCTTCGAAGTCACACAAGAGACCCAGTACTTC. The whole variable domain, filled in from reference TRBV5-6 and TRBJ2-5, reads DAGVTQSPTHLIKTRGQQVTLRCSPKSGHDTVSWYQQALGQGPQFIFQYYEEEERQRGNFPDRFSGHQFPNYSSELNVNALLLGDSALYLCASSFEVTQETQYFGPGTRLLVL.